These T cell receptor beta chains were read from a single sample in a study of cytotoxic CD8 clonotypes in ibrutinib-treated CLL. Sequencing used immunoSEQ multiplex PCR; TCRdb keeps in-frame clones, though not all of them. This table holds about 92,000 clones, 77% found once. Sample: PBMCs, taken after 24 months of ibrutinib treatment. These receptors came from a human donor with chronic lymphocytic leukemia. The CDR3 runs from the conserved cysteine through the conserved F or W. The order of the fields is clone size, D gene, CDR3 length, V gene, J gene, CDR3 protein, CDR3 DNA. D genes are given only for firm matches. A clone size is listed for some rows: how often the clone was seen (once, few, many), or a class if it is expanded.

.	TRBD2	15	TRBV19	TRBJ2-7	CASSPTSGSGYEQYF	TGTGCCAGTAGTCCCACTAGCGGGAGTGGGTACGAGCAGTACTTC
.	.	14	TRBV4-3	TRBJ2-3	CASSQTPITDTQYF	TGCGCCAGCAGCCAAACCCCTATAACAGATACGCAGTATTTT
.	.	15	TRBV4-2	TRBJ1-1	CASSLQDSANTEAFF	TGTGCCAGCAGCCTCCAGGACTCAGCGAACACTGAAGCTTTCTTT
.	.	16	TRBV21-1	TRBJ1-5	CASGNRGPQFTGPQHF	TGTGCCAGCGGCAACAGGGGCCCCCAGTTTACGGGGCCCCAGCATTTT
.	.	17	TRBV4-1	TRBJ1-5	CASSQEPLGRGNQPQHF	TGCGCCAGCAGCCAAGAGCCTTTAGGGCGGGGGAATCAGCCCCAGCATTTT
.	.	17	TRBV5-1	TRBJ2-2	CASSRIPGTSMAGELFF	TGCGCCAGCAGCCGGATCCCCGGTACTAGTATGGCCGGGGAGCTGTTTTTT
.	.	14	TRBV11-1	TRBJ2-7	CASSSSRTRTEQYF	TGTGCCAGCAGCTCCTCCCGAACCCGAACTGAGCAGTACTTC
.	.	15	TRBV18	TRBJ2-2	CASSPDYLNTGELFF	TGTGCCAGCTCACCTGACTATCTAAACACCGGGGAGCTGTTTTTT
.	.	13	TRBV7-9	TRBJ1-2	CAAVGNDWYGYTF	TGTGCCGCGGTAGGGAATGATTGGTATGGCTACACCTTC
.	TRBD1	16	TRBV25-1	TRBJ2-4	CASSGTDRAAKNIQYF	TGTGCCAGCAGTGGAACTGACAGGGCAGCCAAAAACATTCAGTACTTC
.	.	18	TRBV21-1	TRBJ1-5	CASRRTASQIYSNQPQHF	TGTGCCAGCAGAAGGACAGCGAGCCAAATTTATAGCAATCAGCCCCAGCATTTT
.	TRBD1	15	TRBV19	TRBJ1-5	CASSLEGAAFQPQHF	TGTGCCAGTAGTCTTGAGGGGGCCGCTTTTCAGCCCCAGCATTTT
few	.	14	TRBV6-1	TRBJ1-5	CASSGAGSHQPQHF	TGTGCCAGCTCAGGGGCAGGGTCCCATCAGCCCCAGCATTTT
.	.	15	TRBV6-5	TRBJ2-1	CASRLQWPSYNEQFF	TGTGCCAGCAGGCTACAGTGGCCATCCTACAATGAGCAGTTCTTC
.	.	17	TRBV18	TRBJ1-4	CASSPYRRDATNEKLFF	TGTGCCAGCTCGCCCTATAGACGGGATGCAACTAATGAAAAACTGTTTTTT
.	.	15	TRBV4-1	TRBJ2-4	CASSQETLAKNIQYF	TGCGCCAGCAGCCAAGAGACACTAGCCAAAAACATTCAGTACTTC
.	.	16	TRBV29-1	TRBJ2-4	CSVEDQAAIAKNIQYF	TGCAGCGTTGAAGATCAAGCAGCTATAGCCAAAAACATTCAGTACTTC
.	.	15	TRBV9	TRBJ2-3	CASSETASSTDTQYF	TGTGCCAGCAGCGAGACCGCAAGTAGCACAGATACGCAGTATTTT
.	.	13	TRBV10-3	TRBJ1-1	CAIRVTLNTEAFF	TGTGCCATCAGGGTGACACTTAACACTGAAGCTTTCTTT
.	.	12	TRBV6-5	TRBJ2-3	CASSYRGNTQYF	TGTGCCAGCAGTTACCGGGGGAATACGCAGTATTTT
.	.	14	TRBV18	TRBJ2-7	CASSPAASSYEQYF	TGTGCCAGCTCACCCGCAGCGAGCTCCTACGAGCAGTACTTC
few	.	15	TRBV5-1	TRBJ2-7	CASSLGSGQSNEQYF	TGCGCCAGCAGCTTGGGATCGGGGCAGTCTAACGAGCAGTACTTC
.	TRBD1	16	TRBV14	TRBJ1-4	CASSLRDRREGEKLFF	TGTGCCAGCAGCCTCCGGGACAGAAGGGAAGGCGAAAAACTGTTTTTT
.	TRBD2	14	TRBV9	TRBJ2-3	CASRSGGSTDTQYF	TGTGCCAGCCGGAGCGGGGGTAGCACAGATACGCAGTATTTT
.	.	13	TRBV30	TRBJ1-1	CAWSVHYTTEAFF	TGTGCCTGGAGTGTTCACTATACCACTGAAGCTTTCTTT
once	.	13	TRBV12-5	TRBJ2-3	CASVGWDTDTQYF	TGTGCTAGTGTCGGCTGGGACACAGATACGCAGTATTTT